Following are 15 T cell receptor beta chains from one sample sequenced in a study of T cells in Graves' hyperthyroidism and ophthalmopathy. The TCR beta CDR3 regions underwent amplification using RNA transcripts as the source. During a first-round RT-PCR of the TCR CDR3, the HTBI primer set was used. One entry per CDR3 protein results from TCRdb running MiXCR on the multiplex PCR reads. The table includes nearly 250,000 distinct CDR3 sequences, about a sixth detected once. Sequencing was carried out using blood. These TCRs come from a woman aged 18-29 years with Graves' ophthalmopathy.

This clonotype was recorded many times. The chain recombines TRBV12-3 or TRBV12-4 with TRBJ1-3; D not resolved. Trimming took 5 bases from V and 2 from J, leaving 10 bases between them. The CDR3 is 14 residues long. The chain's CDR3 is CASSGRAAGNTIYF. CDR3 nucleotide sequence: TGTGCCAGCAGTGGCCGGGCCGCTGGAAACACCATATATTTT.

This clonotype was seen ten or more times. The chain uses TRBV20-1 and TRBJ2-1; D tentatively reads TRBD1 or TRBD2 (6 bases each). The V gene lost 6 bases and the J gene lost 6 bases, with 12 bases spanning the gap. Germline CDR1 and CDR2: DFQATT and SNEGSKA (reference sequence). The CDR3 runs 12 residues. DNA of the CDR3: TGCAGTGCCCGGCGGGACACCAATGAGCAGTTCTTC. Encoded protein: CSARRDTNEQFF.

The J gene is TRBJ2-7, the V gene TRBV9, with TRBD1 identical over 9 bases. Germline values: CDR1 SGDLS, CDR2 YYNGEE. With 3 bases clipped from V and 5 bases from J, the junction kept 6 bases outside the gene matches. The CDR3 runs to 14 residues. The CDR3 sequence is CASSARDRGDEQYF. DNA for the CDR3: TGTGCCAGCAGCGCCCGTGACAGGGGGGACGAGCAGTACTTC.

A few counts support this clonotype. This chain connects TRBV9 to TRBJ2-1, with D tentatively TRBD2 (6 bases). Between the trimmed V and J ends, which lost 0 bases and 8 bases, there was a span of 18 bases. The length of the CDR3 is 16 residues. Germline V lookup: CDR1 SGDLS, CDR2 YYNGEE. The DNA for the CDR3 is TGTGCCAGCAGCGTAGTGGTGGGGGGACCTACGGATGAGCAGTTCTTC. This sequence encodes CASSVVVGGPTDEQFF.

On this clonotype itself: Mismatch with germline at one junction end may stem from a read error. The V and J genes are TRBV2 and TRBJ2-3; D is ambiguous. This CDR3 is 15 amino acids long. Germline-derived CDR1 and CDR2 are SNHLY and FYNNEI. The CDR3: CVSSVYSTSTDTQYF. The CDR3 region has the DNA TGTGTCAGCAGTGTTTACTCAACTAGCACAGATACGCAGTATTTT.

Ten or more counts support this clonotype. The CDR3 loop is CASSFVPGELFF. CDR3 in DNA: TGTGCCAGCAGCTTCGTCCCCGGGGAGCTGTTTTTT. This sequence joins TRBV7-2 and TRBJ2-2, with no clear D. The CDR3 sequence is 12 residues long. V lost 3 bases and J 6 bases, leaving 5 bases between the germline ends. Germline CDR1 reads SGHTA; CDR2 reads FQGNSA.

The DNA for the CDR3 is TGTGCCAGCAGTACGACACTATACACCGGGGAGCTGTTTTTT. Residues: CASSTTLYTGELFF. The V gene is TRBV12-3 or TRBV12-4, the J gene TRBJ2-2; no reliable D call. The V gene lost 5 bases and the J gene lost 3 bases, with 10 bases spanning the gap. The CDR3 has 14 amino acids.

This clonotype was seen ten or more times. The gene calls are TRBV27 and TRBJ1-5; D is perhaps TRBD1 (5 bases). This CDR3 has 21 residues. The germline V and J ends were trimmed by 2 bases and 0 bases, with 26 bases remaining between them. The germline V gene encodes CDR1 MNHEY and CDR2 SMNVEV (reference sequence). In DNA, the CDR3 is TGTGCCAGCAGTTTACTTCAGAAGAGGGACCAGGGCCCATATAGCAATCAGCCCCAGCATTTT. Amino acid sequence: CASSLLQKRDQGPYSNQPQHF.

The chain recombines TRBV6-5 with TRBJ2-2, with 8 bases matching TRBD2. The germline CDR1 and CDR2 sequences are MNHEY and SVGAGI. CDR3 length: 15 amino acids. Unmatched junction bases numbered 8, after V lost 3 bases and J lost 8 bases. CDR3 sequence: CASSYRISGGGELFF. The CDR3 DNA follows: TGTGCCAGCAGTTATAGGATATCGGGGGGGGGGGAGCTGTTTTTT.

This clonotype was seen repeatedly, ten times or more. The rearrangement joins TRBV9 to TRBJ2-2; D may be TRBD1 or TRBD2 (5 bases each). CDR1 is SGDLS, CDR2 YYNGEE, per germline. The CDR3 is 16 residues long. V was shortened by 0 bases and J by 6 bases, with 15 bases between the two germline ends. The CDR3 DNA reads TGTGCCAGCAGCGTAGCTCAGGGACCGGTCGCCGGGGAGCTGTTTTTT. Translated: CASSVAQGPVAGELFF. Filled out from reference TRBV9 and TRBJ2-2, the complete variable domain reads DSGVTQTPKHLITATGQRVTLRCSPRSGDLSVYWYQQSLDQGLQFLIQYYNGEERAKGNILERFSAQQFPDLHSELNLSSLELGDSALYFCASSVAQGPVAGELFFGEGSRLTVL.

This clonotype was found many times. The CDR3 protein is CASSLIRDRAYEQYF. The CDR3 DNA reads as TGTGCCAGCAGCTTAATCCGGGACAGGGCCTACGAGCAGTACTTC. This chain links TRBV11-2 with TRBJ2-7; 9 bases are shared with TRBD1. The V and J ends lost 2 bases and 2 bases, in that order; junction bases with no gene match: 4. The CDR3 has 15 amino acids. Per germline, CDR1 SGHAT and CDR2 FQNNGV.

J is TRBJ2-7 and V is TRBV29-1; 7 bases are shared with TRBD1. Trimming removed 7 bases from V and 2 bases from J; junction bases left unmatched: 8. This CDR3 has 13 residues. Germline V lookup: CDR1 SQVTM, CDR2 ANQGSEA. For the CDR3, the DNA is TGCAGCGCCGCCGGAACAGGGGCCTACGAGCAGTACTTC. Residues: CSAAGTGAYEQYF.

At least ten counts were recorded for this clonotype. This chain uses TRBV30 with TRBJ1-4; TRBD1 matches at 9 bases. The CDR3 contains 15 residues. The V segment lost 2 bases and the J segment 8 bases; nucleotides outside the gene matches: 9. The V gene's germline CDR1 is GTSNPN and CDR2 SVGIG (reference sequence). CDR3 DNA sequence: TGTGCCTGGAGTAGGGGACAGGGAGAAGGCGAAAAACTGTTTTTT. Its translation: CAWSRGQGEGEKLFF. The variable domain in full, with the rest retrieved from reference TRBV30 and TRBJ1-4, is SQTIHQWPATLVQPVGSPLSLECTVEGTSNPNLYWYRQAAGRGLQLLFYSVGIGQISSEVPQNLSASRPQDRQFILSSKKLLLSDSGFYLCAWSRGQGEGEKLFFGSGTQLSVL.

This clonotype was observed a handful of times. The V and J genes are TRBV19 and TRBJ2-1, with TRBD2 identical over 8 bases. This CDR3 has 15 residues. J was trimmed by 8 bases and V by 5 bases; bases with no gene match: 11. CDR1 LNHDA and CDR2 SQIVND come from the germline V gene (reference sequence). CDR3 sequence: CASSAVAGTRDEQFF. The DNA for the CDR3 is TGTGCCAGTAGTGCAGTAGCGGGGACCAGAGATGAGCAGTTCTTC.

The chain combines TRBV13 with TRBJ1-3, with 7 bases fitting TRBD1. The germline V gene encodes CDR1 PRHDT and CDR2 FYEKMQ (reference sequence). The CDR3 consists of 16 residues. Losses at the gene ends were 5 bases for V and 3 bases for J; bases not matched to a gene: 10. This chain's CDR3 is CASSPGDRRGGNTIYF. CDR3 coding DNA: TGTGCCAGCAGCCCAGGGGACAGAAGAGGTGGAAACACCATATATTTT. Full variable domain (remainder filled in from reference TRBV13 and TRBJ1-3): AAGVIQSPRHLIKEKRETATLKCYPIPRHDTVYWYQQGPGQDPQFLISFYEKMQSDKGSIPDRFSAQQFSDYHSELNMSSLELGDSALYFCASSPGDRRGGNTIYFGEGSWLTVV.